The entry that follows covers one T cell receptor beta chain sequence. This entry comes from a study of long-term antiretroviral therapy in people with HIV. Germline V gives CDR1 ENHRY, CDR2 SYGVKD. Trimming shortened V by 0 bases and J by 12 bases, and 11 bases separated the two germline ends. This CDR3 is 13 amino acids long. The assay used was immunoSEQ (version v3.0), run at survey level. Some clones are missing from TCRdb's copy, which holds only in-frame ones; the method was immunoSEQ multiplex PCR. The repertoire holds 11,000 to 15,000 clones, with 88% as singletons. The chain combines TRBV10-3 with TRBJ1-4; D is perhaps TRBD1 (5 bases). The receptor was derived from a man in his forties with HIV. The sequenced sample was unsorted PBMCs, obtained 6.2 years after starting antiretroviral therapy. The chain's CDR3 is CAISESTWGELFF. The CDR3 nucleotides are TGTGCCATCAGTGAGTCGACATGGGGGGAACTGTTTTTT.